Listed below are T cell receptor beta chains from one sample, sequenced in a study of early T cells in non-severe SARS-CoV-2 infection. MiXCR was run by TCRdb on the 5' RACE reads, yielding one entry per CDR3 protein. The sample records 63,000 or so distinct CDR3 sequences, about an eighth being singletons. Here the sequenced sample was whole blood, taken at baseline. These receptors came from an adult who was a healthcare worker with PCR-confirmed SARS-CoV-2 infection or an uninfected control (not recorded which). Both conserved end residues are part of each CDR3. The D gene is left open where the match is weak. The size entry is marked missing in some rows and otherwise reads once, few, many or a size class.

>TRBJ2-1|few|-|TRBV29-1
CSGAELRSYNEQFF
>TRBJ2-4|-|-|TRBV12-3/TRBV12-4
CASSFGQAKNIQYF
>TRBJ2-1|many|-|TRBV7-3
CASSLSSYNEQFF
>TRBJ2-7|-|-|TRBV11-2
CANSPRGGDYEQYF
>TRBJ2-1|few|-|TRBV10-3
CAISESFEGGEQFF
>TRBJ1-5|-|-|TRBV12-5
CASGLGQPQHF
>TRBJ2-3|many|-|TRBV20-1
CSARAGVAGSDTQYF
>TRBJ2-2|-|TRBD1|TRBV7-9
CASSLGQTGELFF
>TRBJ2-2|few|TRBD2|TRBV5-1
CASSTIKLAGARNTGELFF
>TRBJ2-1|few|TRBD1|TRBV5-5
CASSSRQGVIGEQFF
>TRBJ2-1|many|TRBD2|TRBV4-2
CASSPDPTSGANEQFF
>TRBJ2-1|many|-|TRBV7-9
CASSPRGHSSYNEQFF
>TRBJ2-7|many|-|TRBV6-1
CASSDRGYEQYF
>TRBJ2-3|-|TRBD1|TRBV5-1
CASSYAGTGAADTQYF
>TRBJ2-1|few|TRBD2|TRBV4-2
CASSQDLRLAGPNEQFF
>TRBJ2-7|few|TRBD1|TRBV20-1
CSASGTGGFSYEQYF
>TRBJ2-7|-|TRBD1|TRBV29-1
CSAGGTGGPYEQYF